Listed here are 14 T cell receptor beta chains from one sample, sequenced in a study of blood T cell repertoires in COVID-19. Sequenced by immunoSEQ multiplex PCR; TCRdb stores in-frame clones only, minus some. This table has about 280,000 clones, nearly 90% appearing once. Sequenced input: peripheral blood. The receptors were sampled from a woman between 25 and 40 years old with COVID-19, enrolled during active disease.

The rearrangement joins TRBV29-1 to TRBJ1-2, with 8 bases fitting TRBD1. The CDR3 contains 13 residues. CDR1 is SQVTM, CDR2 ANQGSEA, per germline. The J segment lost 5 bases and the V segment lost 7 bases, leaving 9 bases of the junction unmatched. The CDR3 nucleotides are TGCAGCGCCCTACGACAGGGGAAGTATGGCTACACCTTC. This sequence encodes CSALRQGKYGYTF.

V is TRBV3-1 (or the pseudogene TRBV3-2) and J is TRBJ2-5; a possible D gene is TRBD1 (6 bases). Deletions cut 1 base from V and 3 bases from J, with 12 bases between. Germline CDR1 reads LGHDT; CDR2 reads YNNKEL (reference sequence). This CDR3 is 15 amino acids long. CDR3 loop: CASSQVWTVEETQYF. Written as DNA, the CDR3 is TGTGCCAGCAGCCAAGTCTGGACAGTAGAAGAGACCCAGTACTTC.

The V and J genes are TRBV5-4 and TRBJ2-7; 9 positions agree with TRBD2. Germline loops: CDR1 SGHNT, CDR2 YYREEE (reference sequence). CDR3 size: 14 residues. V lost 4 bases, J lost 4 bases, and 6 bases stayed unmatched. The DNA for the CDR3 is TGTGCCAGCAGCCCTTATAGCGGGGGTTACGAGCAGTACTTC. Protein sequence: CASSPYSGGYEQYF.

This chain uses TRBV28 with TRBJ2-7; the D gene is possibly TRBD2 (6 bases). V was pared by 2 bases and J by 7 bases, with 12 bases between. CDR1 and CDR2 (germline): MDHEN, SYDVKM. The CDR3 spans 13 residues. The CDR3 sequence is CASSLRDFGEQYF. In DNA form, the CDR3 reads TGTGCCAGCAGTTTACGGGACTTTGGGGAGCAGTACTTC.

The chain is built from TRBV28 and TRBJ1-5; TRBD1 might be the D (5 bases). This CDR3 contains 14 residues. Germline CDR1 is MDHEN and CDR2 is SYDVKM. The V end lost 7 bases, the J end lost 6 bases, and 16 bases lay between the germline ends. DNA for the CDR3: TGTGCCAGCAATGCAGGGTTATTGTTTCAGCCCCAGCATTTT. Its translation is CASNAGLLFQPQHF. Filled out from reference TRBV28 and TRBJ1-5, the complete variable domain reads DVKVTQSSRYLVKRTGEKVFLECVQDMDHENMFWYRQDPGLGLRLIYFSYDVKMKEKGDIPEGYSVSREKKERFSLILESASTNQTSMYLCASNAGLLFQPQHFGDGTRLSIL.

The V and J genes are TRBV7-9 and TRBJ2-2; perhaps TRBD2 as D (7 bases). Germline V gene data show CDR1 as SEHNR and CDR2 as FQNEAQ (reference sequence). Trimming shortened V by 4 bases and J by 7 bases, and 16 bases separated the two germline ends. CDR3 length: 15 residues. The CDR3 sequence is CASSSSYREGGELFF. CDR3 in DNA: TGTGCCAGCAGCTCATCATACAGGGAGGGCGGGGAGCTGTTTTTT.

This clone appeared a single time. The chain joins TRBV18 to TRBJ2-7; D is ambiguous. This CDR3 has 15 residues. Trimming took 6 bases from V and 1 from J, leaving 16 bases between them. The germline CDR1 and CDR2 sequences are KGHSH and LQKENI. In nucleotides, the CDR3 is TGTGCCAGCTCTAATACCAGGCTTCCTTCCTACGAGCAGTACTTC. It translates to CASSNTRLPSYEQYF.

The chain joins TRBV7-2 to TRBJ2-7; 7 bases agree with TRBD1. The junction had 7 bases not matched to a gene; V was cut back by 5 bases and J by 3 bases. The CDR3 is 14 amino acids. Germline loops: CDR1 SGHTA, CDR2 FQGNSA. CDR3 bases: TGTGCCAGCAGCCGCAGGGACAGATACTACGAGCAGTACTTC. Encoded protein: CASSRRDRYYEQYF.

The chain links TRBV5-6 to TRBJ1-1; D perhaps matches TRBD1 (5 bases). The CDR3 is made up of 16 amino acids. The V gene lost 3 bases and the J gene lost 3 bases, with 18 bases spanning the gap. CDR1 and CDR2 (germline): SGHDT, YYEEEE. The CDR3 protein is CASSSGYRQPDTEAFF. For the CDR3, the DNA is TGTGCCAGCAGCTCCGGATATAGACAGCCGGACACTGAAGCTTTCTTT.

The V and J genes are TRBV2 and TRBJ1-1; 12 nucleotides line up with TRBD1. The junction had 6 bases not matched to a gene; V was cut back by 4 bases and J by 12 bases. CDR3 length: 13 residues. The germline gives CDR1 SNHLY, CDR2 FYNNEI. The CDR3 loop reads CASSGDRGHKTFF. CDR3 nucleotides: TGTGCCAGCAGTGGGGACAGGGGGCATAAAACTTTCTTT.

J is TRBJ2-5 and V is TRBV5-8; 11 bases match TRBD1. Trimming removed 6 bases from V and 5 bases from J; junction bases left unmatched: 9. CDR1 and CDR2 (germline): SGHTS, YDEGEE. The CDR3 length is 15 residues. The CDR3 reads CASIRTGGASETQYF. The CDR3, as DNA: TGTGCCAGCATCAGGACAGGGGGCGCGTCTGAGACCCAGTACTTC. Full variable domain (missing parts from reference TRBV5-8 and TRBJ2-5): EAGVTQSPTHLIKTRGQQATLRCSPISGHTSVYWYQQALGLGLQFLLWYDEGEERNRGNFPPRFSGRQFPNYSSELNVNALELEDSALYLCASIRTGGASETQYFGPGTRLLVL.

This clone was observed a handful of times. The chain uses TRBV20-1 and TRBJ2-7, with D possibly TRBD2 on 5 matching bases. This CDR3 region has 14 residues. Germline V gene lookup returns CDR1 DFQATT and CDR2 SNEGSKA (reference sequence). V shed 3 bases and J shed 2 bases, with 14 bases lying between them. CDR3 sequence (DNA): TGCAGTGCTAGTCTGGCGGGCGTAACCTACGAGCAGTACTTC. This sequence encodes CSASLAGVTYEQYF.

The chain joins TRBV4-2 to TRBJ1-2, with 10 nucleotides matching TRBD1. There are 15 residues in the CDR3. Germline CDR1 reads LGHNA; CDR2 reads YNFKEQ. The junction had 7 bases not matched to a gene; V was cut back by 1 base and J by 8 bases. CDR3 amino acids: CASSQGKTGGGGYTF. Written as DNA, the CDR3 is TGTGCCAGCAGCCAAGGGAAGACAGGGGGCGGCGGCTACACCTTC.

This chain connects TRBV5-4 to TRBJ1-3; 7 bases are shared with TRBD1. This CDR3 is built from 15 residues. Looked up from germline, CDR1 is SGHNT and CDR2 is YYREEE (reference sequence). J lost 2 bases, V lost 3 bases, and 5 bases had no gene match. CDR3: CASSSPQGAGNTIYF. CDR3 nucleotides: TGTGCCAGCAGCTCGCCGCAGGGGGCTGGAAACACCATATATTTT.